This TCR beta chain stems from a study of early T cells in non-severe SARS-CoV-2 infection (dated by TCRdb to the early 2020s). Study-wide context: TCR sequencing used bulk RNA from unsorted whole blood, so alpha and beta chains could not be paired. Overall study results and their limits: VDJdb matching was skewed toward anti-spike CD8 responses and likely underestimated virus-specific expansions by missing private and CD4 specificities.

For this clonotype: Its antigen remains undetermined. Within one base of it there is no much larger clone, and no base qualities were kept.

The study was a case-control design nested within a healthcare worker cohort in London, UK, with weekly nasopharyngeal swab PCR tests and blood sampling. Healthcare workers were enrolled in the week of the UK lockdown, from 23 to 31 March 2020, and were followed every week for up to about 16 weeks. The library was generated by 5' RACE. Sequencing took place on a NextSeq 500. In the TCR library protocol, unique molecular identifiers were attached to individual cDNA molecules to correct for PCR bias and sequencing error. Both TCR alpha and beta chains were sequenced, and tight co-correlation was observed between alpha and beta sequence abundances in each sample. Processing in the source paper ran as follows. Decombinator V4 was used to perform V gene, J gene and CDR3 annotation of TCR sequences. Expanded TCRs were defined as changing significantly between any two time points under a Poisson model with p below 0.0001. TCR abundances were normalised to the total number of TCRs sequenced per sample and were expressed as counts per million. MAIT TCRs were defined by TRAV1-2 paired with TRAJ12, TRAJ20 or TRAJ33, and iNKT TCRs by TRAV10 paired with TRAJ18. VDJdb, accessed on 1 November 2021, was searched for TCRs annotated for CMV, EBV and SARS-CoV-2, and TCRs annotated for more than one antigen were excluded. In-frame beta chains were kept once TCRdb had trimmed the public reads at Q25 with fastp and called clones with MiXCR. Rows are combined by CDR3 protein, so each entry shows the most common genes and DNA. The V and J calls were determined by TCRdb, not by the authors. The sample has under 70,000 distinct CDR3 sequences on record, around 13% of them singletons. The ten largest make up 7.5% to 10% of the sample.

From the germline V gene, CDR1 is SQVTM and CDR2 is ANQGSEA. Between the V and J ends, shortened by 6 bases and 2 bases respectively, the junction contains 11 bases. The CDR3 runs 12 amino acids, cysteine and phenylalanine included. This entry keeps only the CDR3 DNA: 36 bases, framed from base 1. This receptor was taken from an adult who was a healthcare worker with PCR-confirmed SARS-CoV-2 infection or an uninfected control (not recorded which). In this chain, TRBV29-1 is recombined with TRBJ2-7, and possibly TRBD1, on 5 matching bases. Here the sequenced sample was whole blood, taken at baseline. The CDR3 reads CSVKDTAYEQYF. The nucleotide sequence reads TGCAGCGTCAAGGACACCGCCTACGAGCAGTACTTC.